The next 30 T cell receptor beta chains were all read from a single sample in a study of preoperative IRX-2 immunotherapy in early breast cancer (dated by TCRdb to the late 2010s). Sample treatment or condition, as interpreted from the label and publication: preoperative locoregional IRX-2 cytokine immunotherapy. Library prep was done by the immunoSEQ multiplex PCR assay. The clones in this table, taken by TCRdb from immuneACCESS, are in-frame only. Not every clone is retained; where verified, under half of the shortfall comes from an unresolved V gene, and the cause of the rest is unknown. The sample records over 60,000 clones, approximately 93% of which are singletons. The ten largest account for around 1.5% of the sample. Sampling was conducted from a patient treated with IRX-2 immunotherapy. These receptors originate from a human donor with breast cancer.

Here the CDR3 reads CASSSGGGDEGYTF. Here the CDR3 DNA reads TGTGCCAGCAGCTCCGGCGGCGGGGATGAAGGCTACACCTTC. This sequence joins TRBV7-3 and TRBJ1-2; no firm D call. The germline V gene encodes CDR1 SGHTA and CDR2 FQGTGA. The CDR3 spans 14 residues. V dropped 4 bases and J dropped 8 bases, with 17 bases sitting between them.

The chain combines TRBV30 with TRBJ1-2; D is perhaps TRBD1 (6 bases). The CDR3 extends over 12 amino acids. V was trimmed by 6 bases and J by 4 bases, leaving 12 bases between them. Germline V lookup: CDR1 GTSNPN, CDR2 SVGIG (reference sequence). The CDR3, as DNA: TGTGCCTGCAGGACAGCACTCTATGGCTACACCTTC. Its translation: CACRTALYGYTF.

This chain uses TRBV7-6 with TRBJ1-5, with 8 bases that match TRBD1. Trimming cost V 2 bases and J 7 bases; bases outside gene matches: 13. In germline, CDR1 is SGHVS, CDR2 FNYEAQ. CDR3 length equals 17 residues. CDR3 sequence reads: CASSLKAPGGASQPQHF. The CDR3 DNA follows: TGTGCCAGCAGCTTAAAGGCCCCAGGGGGCGCCTCCCAGCCCCAGCATTTT.

V gene TRBV6-1 combines with J gene TRBJ2-7, with TRBD2 matching over 9 bases. V was clipped by 4 bases and J by 0 bases; unmatched bases: 4. In germline, CDR1 is MNHNS, CDR2 SASEGT. CDR3 length: 15 residues. The CDR3 here is CASSVVAGDSYEQYF. The CDR3 DNA reads as TGTGCCAGCAGTGTGGTAGCGGGGGACTCCTACGAGCAGTACTTC.

This clone occurred a few times. The chain recombines TRBV10-3 with TRBJ2-7, with D maybe TRBD2 (5 bases). Trimming removed 3 bases from V and 6 bases from J, with 18 bases in between. The CDR3 spans 15 residues. The germline CDR1 and CDR2 sequences are ENHRY and SYGVKD. This CDR3 is CAISDLTGRGLEQYF. The CDR3 DNA sequence: TGTGCCATCAGTGATTTGACCGGTAGAGGGCTCGAGCAGTACTTC.

The V gene is TRBV27, the J gene TRBJ2-7; D possibly matches TRBD1 or TRBD2 (6 bases each). CDR3 length: 13 amino acids. V was clipped by 1 base and J by 6 bases, with 10 bases between them. Germline values: CDR1 MNHEY, CDR2 SMNVEV (reference sequence). CDR3 in amino acids: CASSLYGGGEQYF. The CDR3 DNA sequence: TGTGCCAGCAGTTTATACGGGGGCGGCGAGCAGTACTTC.

The chain combines TRBV18 with TRBJ2-2; no clear D gene. Trimming cost V 2 bases and J 0 bases, with 13 bases left between them. This CDR3 region has 17 residues. Germline CDR1 KGHSH, CDR2 LQKENI. The DNA for the CDR3 is TGTGCCAGCTCACCATTCGACACTTACGCGAACACCGGGGAGCTGTTTTTT. Translating it yields CASSPFDTYANTGELFF.

This clone was seen a handful of times. This sequence joins TRBV7-8 and TRBJ2-2, with D unresolved. Germline CDR1 SGHVS, CDR2 FQNEAQ. CDR3 size: 12 residues. V gave up 8 bases and J gave up 4 bases, with 8 bases separating them. The CDR3 DNA is TGTGCCAGCGCCGAGGTCACCGGGGAGCTGTTTTTT. The encoded protein is CASAEVTGELFF.

V gene TRBV11-2 combines with J gene TRBJ2-5; D possibly corresponds to TRBD2 (5 bases). Germline V gene data show CDR1 as SGHAT and CDR2 as FQNNGV. V gave up 4 bases and J gave up 2 bases, with 8 bases separating them. The CDR3 is made up of 13 amino acids. This CDR3 reads CASSSPGQETQYF. As DNA, the CDR3 is TGTGCCAGCAGCTCACCGGGACAAGAGACCCAGTACTTC.

This clone is a singleton in its sample. This rearrangement joins TRBV28 to TRBJ2-3; D tentatively fits TRBD1 or TRBD2 (6 bases each). The V and J ends lost 6 bases and 2 bases respectively, with 12 bases between them. CDR3 size: 14 residues. Germline values: CDR1 MDHEN, CDR2 SYDVKM. CDR3 bases: TGTGCCAGCAGGGGGGGCGGCCTCACAGATACGCAGTATTTT. Protein: CASRGGGLTDTQYF.

This clone was observed once. This chain links TRBV5-1 with TRBJ2-1; D gene ambiguous. CDR1 is SGHRS, CDR2 YFSETQ, per germline. V lost 4 bases, J lost 2 bases, and 10 bases lay in between. The CDR3 spans 14 residues. CDR3 nucleotides: TGCGCCAGCAGCGAGAAGCCCACCTACAATGAGCAGTTCTTC. Translating gives CASSEKPTYNEQFF.

The CDR3 reads CATETGQGAGGYTF. CDR3 sequence (DNA): TGTGCCACCGAGACGGGACAGGGGGCAGGGGGCTACACCTTC. This rearrangement joins TRBV19 to TRBJ1-2, with 12 bases aligning to TRBD1. Germline V CDR1 and CDR2: LNHDA, SQIVND (reference sequence). CDR3 length: 14 amino acids. V shed 10 bases and J 8 bases; nucleotides not matched to a gene: 11.

CDR3 coding DNA: TGTGCCAGCTCAAATGGACTACACACTGAAGCTTTCTTT. Translating gives CASSNGLHTEAFF. The rearrangement joins TRBV18 to TRBJ1-1; D unresolved. The CDR3 runs to 13 residues. Germline V gene lookup returns CDR1 KGHSH and CDR2 LQKENI. V lost 5 bases and J 3 bases, leaving 10 bases between the germline ends.

The V gene is TRBV1, the J gene TRBJ1-2; TRBD1 was called by the table and not checked on the DNA. TRBV1 is an annotated pseudogene. CDR3 length: 16 residues. CDR3 bases: TGCACCAGCAGCCAAGATCTCTCCAGGGAAGCAGATGGCTACACCTTC. This sequence encodes CTSSQDLSREADGYTF.

The J gene is TRBJ2-2, the V gene TRBV27; 12 nucleotides align to TRBD2. Germline CDR1 is MNHEY and CDR2 is SMNVEV (reference sequence). Unmatched junction bases numbered 4, after V lost 5 bases and J lost 6 bases. CDR3 size: 15 residues. CDR3 in amino acids: CASSGSSGRAGELFF. In DNA form, the CDR3 reads TGTGCCAGCAGTGGATCTAGCGGGAGGGCCGGGGAGCTGTTTTTT.

The chain links TRBV7-2 to TRBJ2-7; 15 bases fit TRBD2. Germline trimming cut 5 bases from V and 9 bases from J; bases unmatched to any gene: 11. Germline CDR1 reads SGHTA; CDR2 reads FQGNSA. This CDR3 contains 16 residues. CDR3 bases: TGTGCCAGCAGCGCCGGACTAGCGGGGGGGCTAAATTCGCAGTACTTC. This gives the protein CASSAGLAGGLNSQYF.

V gene TRBV5-1 combines with J gene TRBJ2-3, with D possibly being TRBD1 (5 bases). Germline V gene data show CDR1 as SGHRS and CDR2 as YFSETQ. CDR3 length: 16 residues. Trimming took 5 bases from V and 6 from J, leaving 22 bases between them. The CDR3 region is CASSPEVAGPSDTQYF. The CDR3 region has the DNA TGCGCCAGCAGTCCCGAGGTAGCAGGGCCTTCGGATACGCAGTATTTT.

The genes are TRBV5-1 and TRBJ1-1; TRBD1 might be the D (6 bases). V was cut by 0 bases and J by 7 bases, with 10 bases left in between. Germline lookup yields CDR1 SGHRS and CDR2 YFSETQ. The CDR3 covers 13 residues. The DNA of the CDR3 is TGCGCCAGCAGCTTGGCGGGACAACTTGAAGCTTTCTTT. As protein: CASSLAGQLEAFF. Full variable domain (remainder filled in from reference TRBV5-1 and TRBJ1-1): KAGVTQTPRYLIKTRGQQVTLSCSPISGHRSVSWYQQTPGQGLQFLFEYFSETQRNKGNFPGRFSGRQFSNSRSEMNVSTLELGDSALYLCASSLAGQLEAFFGQGTRLTVV.

The CDR3 DNA sequence: TGTGCCATCAGGAGGGACAGAACTAATGAAAAACTGTTTTTT. Translation gives CAIRRDRTNEKLFF. The chain carries TRBV10-3 and TRBJ1-4; 7 bases are shared with TRBD1. The CDR3 sequence is 14 residues long. V lost 6 bases and J lost 1; bases outside the gene matches: 2. Germline loops: CDR1 ENHRY, CDR2 SYGVKD.

This chain connects TRBV11-2 to TRBJ2-1; tentative D call: TRBD1 (6 bases). The CDR3 is 15 amino acids. Germline assignment: CDR1 SGHAT and CDR2 FQNNGV. V was pared by 5 bases and J by 3 bases, with 14 bases between. CDR3 sequence reads: CASSRTQGSYNEQFF. The CDR3 bases are TGTGCCAGCAGCAGAACCCAGGGGAGCTACAATGAGCAGTTCTTC.

The CDR3 sequence is CASSLGSGNEQFF. The CDR3 DNA sequence: TGTGCCAGCAGCTTAGGTAGCGGCAATGAGCAGTTCTTC. This sequence joins TRBV7-3 and TRBJ2-1; maybe TRBD2 (6 bases). Per the germline V gene, CDR1 is SGHTA and CDR2 is FQGTGA. Trimming cost V 2 bases and J 6 bases, with 8 bases left between them. The CDR3 loop spans 13 amino acids.

The J gene is TRBJ1-6, the V gene TRBV7-8; D call uncertain. The CDR3 has 16 residues. Germline lookup yields CDR1 SGHVS and CDR2 FQNEAQ. Trimming left V 1 base short and J 0 bases short, with 7 bases between. In nucleotides, the CDR3 is TGTGCCAGCAGCTTAGAGCACCGCTCCTATAATTCACCCCTCCACTTT. This gives the protein CASSLEHRSYNSPLHF.

This clone has just a few counts. The J gene is TRBJ1-4, the V gene TRBV6-6; D is unresolved. V dropped 5 bases and J dropped 5 bases, with 12 bases sitting between them. Looked up from germline, CDR1 is MNHNY and CDR2 is SVGAGI (reference sequence). This CDR3 comprises 14 residues. The CDR3 bases are TGTGCCAGCAGTCGCCAACGGGGAAATGAAAAACTGTTTTTT. The encoded protein is CASSRQRGNEKLFF.

V and J are TRBV5-1 and TRBJ2-1; 10 nucleotides match TRBD2. The CDR3 is made up of 15 amino acids. Losses at the gene ends were 4 bases for V and 9 bases for J; bases not matched to a gene: 10. Germline V gene sequence: CDR1 SGHRS, CDR2 YFSETQ. The CDR3: CASSLRTSGRVEQFF. CDR3 in DNA: TGCGCCAGCAGCCTTAGGACTAGCGGACGTGTTGAGCAGTTCTTC.

In DNA, the CDR3 is TGTGCCTGGAGTGTAGGGTTGACAGGGTCATATGGCTACACCTTC. The encoded protein is CAWSVGLTGSYGYTF. The chain joins TRBV30 to TRBJ1-2; 7 nucleotides agree with TRBD1. The CDR3 spans 15 residues. The germline CDR1 and CDR2 sequences are GTSNPN and SVGIG (reference sequence). J was trimmed by 5 bases and V by 0 bases; bases with no gene match: 9.

The chain uses TRBV30 and TRBJ2-6; TRBD1 matches at 8 bases. Trimming at V came to 4 bases and at J to 8 bases, leaving 16 bases not matched to a gene. CDR3 length equals 17 residues. Germline V gives CDR1 GTSNPN, CDR2 SVGIG (reference sequence). CDR3 nucleotides: TGTGCCTGGAAGATCAGTCCGGACAGGGTCGGGTCCAACGTCCTGACTTTC. Translating it yields CAWKISPDRVGSNVLTF.

The chain is built from TRBV7-6 and TRBJ2-3, with 8 positions matching TRBD1. Germline V CDR1 and CDR2: SGHVS, FNYEAQ. The junction had 3 bases not matched to a gene; V was cut back by 10 bases and J by 0 bases. The CDR3 length is 13 residues. This chain's CDR3 is CATTGGSTDTQYF. The DNA of the CDR3 is TGTGCCACCACAGGGGGGAGCACAGATACGCAGTATTTT.

The V and J genes are TRBV28 and TRBJ1-2, with D uncertain. In germline, CDR1 is MDHEN, CDR2 SYDVKM. The V and J ends lost 5 bases and 1 base respectively, with 8 bases between them. CDR3 length: 13 residues. The CDR3 bases are TGTGCCAGCAGTCAGGCCATTAACTATGGCTACACCTTC. Translating gives CASSQAINYGYTF.

The V gene is TRBV5-1, the J gene TRBJ2-3, with TRBD1 identical over 12 bases. This CDR3 is 15 amino acids long. Unmatched junction bases numbered 7, after V lost 7 bases and J lost 4 bases. Germline CDR1 and CDR2: SGHRS and YFSETQ. The CDR3 nucleotides are TGCGCCAGCGGGGGACAGGGGGCGCTCGCAGATACGCAGTATTTT. It is translated as CASGGQGALADTQYF.

This chain connects TRBV5-6 to TRBJ1-1; D is uncertain. Germline lookup yields CDR1 SGHDT and CDR2 YYEEEE. This CDR3 has 15 residues. Trimming removed 0 bases at V and 11 bases at J, with 20 bases between. In nucleotides, the CDR3 is TGTGCCAGCAGCTTGGAGACACTGGAGCTTGAAAGGGCTTTCTTT. Encoded protein: CASSLETLELERAFF.